These 16 T cell receptor beta chains came from one sample sequenced in a study of OX40 agonist ivuxolimab in advanced cancers. Method: immunoSEQ multiplex PCR; TCRdb's copy keeps in-frame clones and lacks some. This sample has tens of thousands of clones, with around nine tenths found just once. Sequenced material: CD4+ or CD8+ T cells sorted from blood, taken in a trial of the OX40 agonist ivuxolimab. The receptors here all came from an adult with an advanced solid tumor such as melanoma, head and neck, liver or kidney cancer.

V gene TRBV7-2 combines with J gene TRBJ2-7; TRBD2 matches at 10 bases. J was trimmed by 2 bases and V by 1 base; bases with no gene match: 5. CDR1 and CDR2 (germline): SGHTA, FQGNSA. This CDR3 comprises 16 residues. This CDR3 reads CASSLVGSGGPYEQYF. CDR3 bases: TGTGCCAGCAGCTTAGTCGGTAGCGGGGGGCCCTACGAGCAGTACTTC.

This sequence joins TRBV14 and TRBJ2-1, with TRBD1 identical over 9 bases. V gave up 3 bases and J gave up 4 bases; unmatched junction bases: 13. Germline CDR1 is SGHDN and CDR2 is FVKESK. CDR3 size: 18 residues. The CDR3 sequence is CASSHPALRDRVYNEQFF. The CDR3 coding sequence is TGTGCCAGCAGCCACCCCGCATTACGGGACAGGGTATACAATGAGCAGTTCTTC.

V is TRBV7-9 and J is TRBJ1-4; no firm D call. This CDR3 contains 15 residues. V shed 1 base and J shed 5 bases, with 11 bases lying between them. Germline V gene lookup returns CDR1 SEHNR and CDR2 FQNEAQ (reference sequence). CDR3 amino acids: CASSLVEAQNEKLFF. CDR3 nucleotides: TGTGCCAGCAGCTTAGTTGAAGCTCAAAATGAAAAACTGTTTTTT.

The rearrangement uses TRBV4-2 and TRBJ2-7; the match to TRBD2 covers 9 bases. CDR1 is LGHNA and CDR2 is YNFKEQ in the germline V gene. The CDR3 has 16 residues. J lost 0 bases, V lost 0 bases, and 3 bases had no gene match. CDR3 sequence (DNA): TGTGCCAGCAGCCAAGATACGACTAGCGGCTCCTACGAGCAGTACTTC. It translates to CASSQDTTSGSYEQYF.

CDR3 region: CASSDGQGRSTDTQYF. The CDR3 DNA reads TGTGCCAGCAGCGACGGACAGGGGAGAAGCACAGATACGCAGTATTTT. The V call is TRBV2, the J call TRBJ2-3, with 9 bases fitting TRBD1. The CDR3 runs 16 residues. Germline V gene lookup returns CDR1 SNHLY and CDR2 FYNNEI. The V segment lost 6 bases and the J segment 0 bases; nucleotides outside the gene matches: 7.

This sequence joins TRBV6-5 and TRBJ2-3, with 8 bases fitting TRBD1. The CDR3 totals 14 residues. The ends lost 7 bases at V and 0 bases at J; junction bases unmatched: 3. The V gene's germline CDR1 is MNHEY and CDR2 SVGAGI. CDR3 sequence: CASKGQASTDTQYF. The CDR3 DNA reads as TGTGCCAGCAAGGGACAGGCAAGCACAGATACGCAGTATTTT.

The chain joins TRBV2 to TRBJ1-1, with D hard to call. Germline V lookup: CDR1 SNHLY, CDR2 FYNNEI. V was trimmed by 10 bases and J by 5 bases, leaving 17 bases between them. This CDR3 spans 13 amino acids. CDR3 loop: CATKLNIGTEAFF. Here the CDR3 DNA reads TGTGCCACCAAATTAAACATAGGGACTGAAGCTTTCTTT.

The CDR3 spells CASSLAGRTNQPQHF. The CDR3 bases are TGTGCCAGCAGCTTAGCCGGCAGGACCAATCAGCCCCAGCATTTT. This chain uses TRBV7-2 with TRBJ1-5; D is unresolved. The CDR3 has 15 residues. CDR1 and CDR2 (germline): SGHTA, FQGNSA. Trimming removed 0 bases at V and 3 bases at J, with 9 bases between. Drawing the rest from reference TRBV7-2 and TRBJ1-5, the complete variable domain is GAGVSQSPSNKVTEKGKDVELRCDPISGHTALYWYRQSLGQGLEFLIYFQGNSAPDKSGLPSDRFSAERTGGSVSTLTIQRTQQEDSAVYLCASSLAGRTNQPQHFGDGTRLSIL.

This clone was seen a few times. This chain links TRBV5-1 with TRBJ2-7; possible D gene TRBD2, 5 bases. V was pared by 3 bases and J by 0 bases, with 10 bases between. Germline CDR1 is SGHRS and CDR2 is YFSETQ. The CDR3 spans 14 residues. The CDR3 DNA is TGCGCCAGCAGCTCCTCAGGACTCTCCTACGAGCAGTACTTC. This translates into CASSSSGLSYEQYF.

Concerning this clone itself: Lacking the conserved final phenylalanine or tryptophan, this CDR3 likely reflects a read error. It is unclear where the CDR3 begins or ends on the DNA, so no DNA is shown, and the CDR3 is as TCRdb lists it. The chain joins TRBV27 to TRBJ2-7; the table names TRBD2, a call not compared with the DNA. From its first to its last residue, the CDR3 has 12 amino acids. In germline, CDR1 is MNHEY, CDR2 SMNVEV (reference sequence). The chain's CDR3 is CASSLSRITVGS.

This chain connects TRBV18 to TRBJ2-7, with D possibly being TRBD1 (6 bases). V lost 4 bases and J lost 0, with 10 bases in between. Per germline, CDR1 KGHSH and CDR2 LQKENI. The CDR3 has 14 residues. DNA of the CDR3: TGTGCCAGCTCACTTCGGACAGTCTCCTACGAGCAGTACTTC. The encoded protein is CASSLRTVSYEQYF.

V is TRBV5-5 and J is TRBJ1-2; D possibly corresponds to TRBD1 (6 bases). CDR3 size: 14 residues. V was cut by 0 bases and J by 4 bases, with 10 bases left in between. Germline V lookup: CDR1 SGHKS, CDR2 YYEKEE (reference sequence). CDR3 sequence reads: CASSLGQVLYGYTF. In nucleotides, the CDR3 is TGTGCCAGCAGCTTGGGACAGGTTCTCTATGGCTACACCTTC.

This clone was counted a single time. The chain links TRBV5-4 to TRBJ2-1, with TRBD1 identical over 9 bases. Germline loops: CDR1 SGHNT, CDR2 YYREEE (reference sequence). The CDR3 has 18 residues. V shed 4 bases, J shed 9 bases, and the junction held 20 bases outside the gene matches. The CDR3 DNA is TGTGCCAGCAGCACTTATCCCACTCCGGGACAGGGAACCCGTGAGCAGTTCTTC. This gives the protein CASSTYPTPGQGTREQFF.

The gene calls are TRBV11-2 and TRBJ2-3, with D unclear. The CDR3 extends over 15 amino acids. Trimming cost V 1 base and J 0 bases, with 8 bases left between them. The germline V gene encodes CDR1 SGHAT and CDR2 FQNNGV. The CDR3 is CASSLGRFSTDTQYF. CDR3 nucleotide sequence: TGTGCCAGCAGCTTAGGCAGGTTTAGCACAGATACGCAGTATTTT.

This clone was seen a few times. The chain carries TRBV19 and TRBJ1-5; D not certain. Trimming shortened V by 4 bases and J by 4 bases, and 14 bases separated the two germline ends. From germline, CDR1 is LNHDA and CDR2 SQIVND (reference sequence). The CDR3 is made up of 15 amino acids. In DNA form, the CDR3 reads TGTGCCAGTAGTACCTCCGGGCCTACAAATCAGCCCCAGCATTTT. It specifies CASSTSGPTNQPQHF.

The chain links TRBV4-2 to TRBJ2-3, with D uncertain. Germline CDR1 LGHNA, CDR2 YNFKEQ. The ends were cut back, 0 bases at V and 0 bases at J, with 10 bases in the middle. This CDR3 is built from 16 residues. CDR3 amino acids: CASSQDRLVSTDTQYF. In nucleotides, the CDR3 is TGTGCCAGCAGCCAAGACCGATTGGTTAGCACAGATACGCAGTATTTT.